The clone carrying this TCR beta chain was counted many times. The sample is drawn from a study of early T cells in non-severe SARS-CoV-2 infection. Study-level background: RNA in bulk from unsorted whole blood was sequenced, and chains were unpaired.

Researchers attached unique molecular identifiers to individual cDNA molecules. TCRdb reanalysed the 5' RACE reads using MiXCR and keeps one entry per CDR3 protein. The sample includes 25,000 to 30,000 distinct CDR3 sequences, roughly 4.3% seen only once; the top ten take about 10%. From germline, CDR1 is MDHEN and CDR2 SYDVKM. With 5 bases removed from V and 2 bases from J, the gap between germline ends came to 12 bases. The CDR3 is made up of 14 amino acids. The sequencing input was whole blood. The origin of this receptor is an adult who was a healthcare worker with PCR-confirmed SARS-CoV-2 infection or an uninfected control (not recorded which). The V call is TRBV28, the J call TRBJ2-5, with TRBD1 as a possible D gene (6 bases). CDR3 residues: CASSELRGQETQYF. The CDR3 DNA sequence: TGTGCCAGCAGTGAACTCAGGGGACAAGAGACCCAGTACTTC.